This entry lists 13 T cell receptor beta chains sequenced from one sample in a study of siplizumab effects on memory and regulatory T cells. The assay was immunoSEQ multiplex PCR, and TCRdb's table has in-frame clones only and misses some. The top ten hold 0.3% to 0.35% of the sample, which has about 50,000 clones, roughly 87% seen once. Material: naive CD8+ T cells sorted from blood. The receptors come from a human donor in good health.

The rearrangement uses TRBV27 and TRBJ1-1, with TRBD1 matching over 8 bases. Germline trimming cut 0 bases from V and 5 bases from J; bases unmatched to any gene: 14. Per the germline V gene, CDR1 is MNHEY and CDR2 is SMNVEV (reference sequence). This CDR3 has 18 residues. In DNA, the CDR3 is TGTGCCAGCAGTTTATCCCCATTAGTGGCAGGGGGCCGGACTGAAGCTTTCTTT. The encoded protein is CASSLSPLVAGGRTEAFF.

The chain combines TRBV5-1 with TRBJ2-1, with 12 nucleotides matching TRBD2. V was clipped by 0 bases and J by 2 bases; unmatched bases: 0. The CDR3 is 16 residues long. The germline CDR1 and CDR2 sequences are SGHRS and YFSETQ. As DNA, the CDR3 is TGCGCCAGCAGCTTGGGACTAGCGGGAGCCTACAATGAGCAGTTCTTC. It translates to CASSLGLAGAYNEQFF. Full variable domain (outside the CDR3, taken from reference TRBV5-1 and TRBJ2-1): KAGVTQTPRYLIKTRGQQVTLSCSPISGHRSVSWYQQTPGQGLQFLFEYFSETQRNKGNFPGRFSGRQFSNSRSEMNVSTLELGDSALYLCASSLGLAGAYNEQFFGPGTRLTVL.

The chain joins TRBV7-3 to TRBJ2-3; D is perhaps TRBD2 (7 bases). This CDR3 spans 13 amino acids. Germline-derived CDR1 and CDR2 are SGHTA and FQGTGA. V was trimmed by 3 bases and J by 6 bases, leaving 10 bases between them. The CDR3 sequence is CASSFGGADTQYF. CDR3 nucleotides: TGTGCCAGCAGCTTTGGGGGGGCGGATACGCAGTATTTT. Full variable domain (outside the CDR3, taken from reference TRBV7-3 and TRBJ2-3): GAGVSQTPSNKVTEKGKYVELRCDPISGHTALYWYRQSLGQGPEFLIYFQGTGAADDSGLPNDRFFAVRPEGSVSTLKIQRTERGDSAVYLCASSFGGADTQYFGPGTRLTVL.

The chain couples TRBV4-2 to TRBJ2-1; 8 nucleotides agree with TRBD1. Germline CDR1 and CDR2: LGHNA and YNFKEQ. This CDR3 has 16 residues. The ends lost 0 bases at V and 7 bases at J; junction bases unmatched: 8. The CDR3 spells CASSQDLGQGGNEQFF. The CDR3 DNA reads as TGTGCCAGCAGCCAAGATCTCGGACAGGGTGGAAATGAGCAGTTCTTC.

The genes are TRBV6-6 and TRBJ2-7; unclear D gene. Deletions cut 4 bases from V and 2 bases from J, with 9 bases between. The CDR3 has 13 residues. In germline, CDR1 is MNHNY, CDR2 SVGAGI (reference sequence). CDR3 residues: CASSSLQTYEQYF. CDR3 nucleotide sequence: TGTGCCAGCAGTTCATTACAAACCTACGAGCAGTACTTC.

This chain joins TRBV29-1 and TRBJ2-2; D is unresolved. There are 11 residues in the CDR3. V was cut by 3 bases and J by 5 bases, with 4 bases left in between. The germline CDR1 and CDR2 sequences are SQVTM and ANQGSEA. The CDR3 protein is CSVDRTGELFF. DNA of the CDR3: TGCAGCGTTGACAGGACCGGGGAGCTGTTTTTT.

This clone was seen only once. The chain couples TRBV4-1 to TRBJ2-7; D is perhaps TRBD2 (5 bases). The CDR3 has 13 residues. The germline V gene has CDR1 MGHRA and CDR2 YSYEKL. V was pared by 3 bases and J by 1 base, with 7 bases between. CDR3 protein: CASSHLASYEQYF. CDR3 nucleotide sequence: TGCGCCAGCAGCCATCTAGCATCCTACGAGCAGTACTTC.

The chain is built from TRBV9 and TRBJ2-3; D might be TRBD2 (7 bases). Germline-derived CDR1 and CDR2 are SGDLS and YYNGEE. The CDR3 spans 15 residues. The V end was cut by 3 bases, the J end by 2 bases, with 13 bases between. DNA for the CDR3: TGTGCCAGCAGCGGCCCGGGGGGCCCCACAGATACGCAGTATTTT. Protein sequence: CASSGPGGPTDTQYF.

This chain's CDR3 is CASSASGEQETQYF. In DNA, the CDR3 is TGTGCCAGCAGTGCATCGGGAGAACAAGAGACCCAGTACTTC. This chain links TRBV6-4 with TRBJ2-5, with D possibly matching TRBD2 (6 bases). V gave up 4 bases and J gave up 2 bases, with 11 bases separating them. The germline gives CDR1 MRHNA, CDR2 SNTAGT. This CDR3 region has 14 residues.

The chain couples TRBV2 to TRBJ1-2; a possible D gene is TRBD1 (6 bases). This CDR3 is 12 amino acids long. Trimming cost V 5 bases and J 5 bases, with 9 bases left between them. Germline-derived CDR1 and CDR2 are SNHLY and FYNNEI. The CDR3 spells CASSLGGYGYTF. CDR3 DNA sequence: TGTGCCAGCAGTCTAGGGGGGTATGGCTACACCTTC. Full variable domain (rest looked up from reference TRBV2 and TRBJ1-2): EPEVTQTPSHQVTQMGQEVILRCVPISNHLYFYWYRQILGQKVEFLVSFYNNEISEKSEIFDDQFSVERPDGSNFTLKIRSTKLEDSAMYFCASSLGGYGYTFGSGTRLTVV.

This chain links TRBV4-1 with TRBJ2-7; 8 bases map to TRBD1. Trimming at V came to 2 bases and at J to 2 bases, leaving 5 bases not matched to a gene. CDR1 and CDR2 (germline): MGHRA, YSYEKL. CDR3 length: 15 amino acids. This CDR3 reads CASSQFGQGTYEQYF. Written as DNA, the CDR3 is TGCGCCAGCAGCCAATTTGGACAGGGCACCTACGAGCAGTACTTC.

Comments on this clone: No DNA is shown, since the ends of the CDR3 on it are uncertain; the CDR3 is the one TCRdb lists. J is TRBJ2-6 and V is TRBV1; the table gives TRBD2 as D, unverified against the DNA. TRBV1 is given as a pseudogene. The CDR3 is made up of 16 amino acids, end residues included. CDR3 in amino acids: CTSGPPFGAGANVLTF.

This chain uses TRBV19 with TRBJ1-2; TRBD1 matches at 7 bases. This CDR3 is built from 18 residues. The junction had 16 bases not matched to a gene; V was cut back by 5 bases and J by 1 base. Germline lookup yields CDR1 LNHDA and CDR2 SQIVND (reference sequence). The CDR3 nucleotides are TGTGCCAGTAGTCCGCGACAGGGCTCGCCTATCTTTAACTATGGCTACACCTTC. Its protein is CASSPRQGSPIFNYGYTF.